The rows below give T cell receptor beta chains drawn from one sample of a study of blood T cell repertoires in COVID-19. Profiled with immunoSEQ multiplex PCR; TCRdb holds only in-frame clones, not every one. The table lists some 130,000 clones, around nine tenths of them singletons. The sequenced material came from peripheral blood. These receptors all come from a man in his sixties or seventies with active COVID-19. CDR3s include the opening cysteine and the closing phenylalanine or tryptophan. A D gene is named only where the DNA matches it firmly. Expanded clones are given a class, and other clones once, few, many or no size at all.

TRBV4-1	NA	TRBJ2-7	NA	14	TGCGCCAGCAGCCAAACTACTAAACCTTACGAGCAGTACTTC	CASSQTTKPYEQYF
TRBV10-1	NA	TRBJ2-1	NA	14	TGCGCCAGCAGTGAATACGGGATTGCCAATGAGCAGTTCTTC	CASSEYGIANEQFF
TRBV11-2	NA	TRBJ2-7	NA	13	TGTGCCAGCAGCCCGAGGGGGTCCTACGAGCAGTACTTC	CASSPRGSYEQYF
TRBV5-5	TRBD1	TRBJ1-4	NA	14	TGTGCCAGCAGCCAAACAGGGGGGAATGAAAAACTGTTTTTT	CASSQTGGNEKLFF
TRBV18	NA	TRBJ1-3	once	15	TGTGCCAGCTCACCACCGGGACAAGCGGGAAACACCATATATTTT	CASSPPGQAGNTIYF
TRBV30	NA	TRBJ1-2	NA	12	TGTGCCTGGAGGGTGGAGGGCGCTGGCTACACCTTC	CAWRVEGAGYTF
TRBV25-1	NA	TRBJ1-1	NA	15	TGTGCCAGCAGTGGGTCTGTCTGGGCGAACACTGAAGCTTTCTTT	CASSGSVWANTEAFF
TRBV6-1	TRBD1	TRBJ2-7	once	14	TGTGCCAGCAGTGAGCGACAGGGGCCCGGGGAGCAGTACTTC	CASSERQGPGEQYF
TRBV5-1	NA	TRBJ1-5	NA	15	TGCGCCAGCAGCTTGGAGGGGAATAGCAATCAGCCCCAGCATTTT	CASSLEGNSNQPQHF
TRBV14	TRBD1	TRBJ2-7	once	14	TGTGCCAGCAGCCCAGGGGGCCGGCGCTACGAGCAGTACTTC	CASSPGGRRYEQYF
TRBV24-1	NA	TRBJ2-1	NA	13	TGTGCCACCAGTGATTCGTCCTACAATGAGCAGTTCTTC	CATSDSSYNEQFF
TRBV28	TRBD1	TRBJ1-5	NA	15	TGTGCCAGCAGTCCGGGACAGGGGGTATGGCAGCCCCAGCATTTT	CASSPGQGVWQPQHF
TRBV27	TRBD2	TRBJ2-1	NA	13	TGTGCCAGCACCGAGCGGGAGAGGGGTGAGCAGTTCTTC	CASTERERGEQFF
TRBV4-3	TRBD2	TRBJ2-1	NA	17	TGCGCCAGCAGCCAATACAGAATAGCGGGAGGGGGCAATGAGCAGTTCTTC	CASSQYRIAGGGNEQFF
TRBV7-9	TRBD2	TRBJ2-1	NA	19	TGTGCCAGCAGCCCCCGGGCGGCGACTAGCGGACGCTCCTACAATGAGCAGTTCTTC	CASSPRAATSGRSYNEQFF
TRBV7-9	NA	TRBJ1-4	NA	12	TGTGCCAGCAGCCCCACTAGGGAAAAACTGTTTTTT	CASSPTREKLFF
TRBV6-2/TRBV6-3	NA	TRBJ2-7	NA	12	TGTGCCAGCAGCACTACACGTTACGAGCAGTACTTC	CASSTTRYEQYF
TRBV7-9	NA	TRBJ2-3	NA	15	TGTGCCAGCAGCCCCGCCCGACTAGACACAGATACGCAGTATTTT	CASSPARLDTDTQYF
TRBV4-3	NA	TRBJ2-7	NA	14	TGCGCCAGCAGCCAAGGACAGCCTTTCTACGAGCAGTACTTC	CASSQGQPFYEQYF
TRBV20-1	NA	TRBJ1-2	NA	11	TGCAGTGCTAGGGAGGACTATGGCTACACCTTC	CSAREDYGYTF
TRBV19	NA	TRBJ2-1	NA	13	TGTGCCAGTACTAAGAGGGGGTTAAATGAGCAGTTCTTC	CASTKRGLNEQFF
TRBV3-1/TRBV3-2	NA	TRBJ2-7	NA	11	TGTGCCAGCAGCCAGGGCGAGGAGCAGTACTTC	CASSQGEEQYF
TRBV5-1	TRBD2	TRBJ2-7	few	15	TGCGCCAGCAGCTTGGGGTTCAGCGGGACCTACGAGCAGTACTTC	CASSLGFSGTYEQYF
TRBV5-4	NA	TRBJ2-5	NA	14	TGTGCCAGCAGCTTTGGCAGGGACCAAGAGACCCAGTACTTC	CASSFGRDQETQYF
TRBV3-1/TRBV3-2	NA	TRBJ1-1	NA	14	TGTGCCAGCAGCCAATTTCCGCAGGGAACTGAAGCTTTCTTT	CASSQFPQGTEAFF
TRBV24-1	NA	TRBJ2-1	NA	14	TGTGCCACCAGAGGAGAGAGGAGTGCCAATGAGCAGTTCTTC	CATRGERSANEQFF
TRBV7-2	TRBD2	TRBJ2-1	NA	18	TGTGCCAGCAGCTTACTTGGGGATAGCGGGAAAGGGGTGAGAGGGCAGTTCTTC	CASSLLGDSGKGVRGQFF
TRBV5-4	NA	TRBJ2-7	NA	14	TGTGCCAGCAGCTTGTCAGGGACATCCTACGAGCAGTACTTC	CASSLSGTSYEQYF